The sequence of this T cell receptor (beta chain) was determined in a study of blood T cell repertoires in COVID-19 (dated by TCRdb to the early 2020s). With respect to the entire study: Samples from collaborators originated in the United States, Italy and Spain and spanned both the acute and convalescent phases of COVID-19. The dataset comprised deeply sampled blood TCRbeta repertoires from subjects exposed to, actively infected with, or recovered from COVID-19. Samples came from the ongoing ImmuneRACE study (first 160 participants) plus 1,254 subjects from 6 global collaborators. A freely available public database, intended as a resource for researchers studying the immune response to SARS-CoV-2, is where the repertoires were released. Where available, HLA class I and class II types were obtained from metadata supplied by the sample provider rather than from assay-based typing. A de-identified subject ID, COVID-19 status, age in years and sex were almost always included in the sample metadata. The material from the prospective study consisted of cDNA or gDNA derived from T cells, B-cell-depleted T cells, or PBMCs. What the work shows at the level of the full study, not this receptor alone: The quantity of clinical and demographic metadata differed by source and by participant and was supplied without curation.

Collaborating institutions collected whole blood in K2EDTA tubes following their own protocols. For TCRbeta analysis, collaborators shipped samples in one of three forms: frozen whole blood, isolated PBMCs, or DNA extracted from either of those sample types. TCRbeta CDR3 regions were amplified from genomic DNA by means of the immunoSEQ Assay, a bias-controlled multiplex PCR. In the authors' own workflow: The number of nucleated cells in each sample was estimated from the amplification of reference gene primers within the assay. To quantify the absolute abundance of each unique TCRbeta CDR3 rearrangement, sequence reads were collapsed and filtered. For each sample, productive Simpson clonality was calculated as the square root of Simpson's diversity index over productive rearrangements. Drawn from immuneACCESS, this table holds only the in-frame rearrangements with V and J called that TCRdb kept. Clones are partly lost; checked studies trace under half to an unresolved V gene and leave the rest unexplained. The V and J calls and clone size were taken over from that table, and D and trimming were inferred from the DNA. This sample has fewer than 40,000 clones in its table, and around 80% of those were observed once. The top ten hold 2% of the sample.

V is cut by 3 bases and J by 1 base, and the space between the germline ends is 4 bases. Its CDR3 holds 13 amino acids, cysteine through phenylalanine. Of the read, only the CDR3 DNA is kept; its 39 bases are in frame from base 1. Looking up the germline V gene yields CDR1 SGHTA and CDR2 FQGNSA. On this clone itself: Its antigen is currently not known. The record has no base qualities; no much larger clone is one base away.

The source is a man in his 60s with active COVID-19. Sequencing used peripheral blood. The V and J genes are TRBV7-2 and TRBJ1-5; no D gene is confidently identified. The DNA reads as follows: TGTGCCAGCAGCTTTCGGAGCAATCAGCCCCAGCATTTT. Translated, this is CASSFRSNQPQHF.